The 27 T cell receptor beta chains reported below all come from one sample, sequenced in a study of radiotherapy plus CTLA-4 blockade in lung cancer. TCRdb's table, derived via immunoSEQ multiplex PCR, lists solely in-frame clones and lacks some. Of 90,000 or so clones in the sample, about 86% were seen once. Sample: peripheral blood, taken from a patient treated with radiotherapy plus ipilimumab. All receptors derive from a human donor with non-small cell lung cancer who had a partial response to radiotherapy plus ipilimumab.

The V call is TRBV4-2, the J call TRBJ1-2; weak D call: TRBD1 (6 bases). CDR3 length equals 15 residues. With 2 bases removed from V and 6 bases from J, the gap between germline ends came to 16 bases. The germline V gene encodes CDR1 LGHNA and CDR2 YNFKEQ. In nucleotides, the CDR3 is TGTGCCAGCAGCCAATCTGCGGGGGGCGCAGATGGCTACACCTTC. Protein product: CASSQSAGGADGYTF.

This chain uses TRBV29-1 with TRBJ1-2; 9 nucleotides align to TRBD1. Germline assignment: CDR1 SQVTM and CDR2 ANQGSEA. The CDR3 length is 12 residues. V trimming: 3 bases; J trimming: 12 bases; junction bases outside the gene matches: 8. The chain's CDR3 is CSVDRQGGEDTF. CDR3 DNA: TGCAGCGTTGATAGACAGGGGGGAGAAGACACCTTC.

The genes are TRBV28 and TRBJ1-1; D gene unclear. V lost 5 bases, J lost 0 bases, and 13 bases lay in between. Germline lookup yields CDR1 MDHEN and CDR2 SYDVKM. CDR3 length equals 15 residues. The CDR3 DNA is TGTGCCAGCAGTGCTGAGCGAATATTGAACACTGAAGCTTTCTTT. Amino acid sequence: CASSAERILNTEAFF. Variable domain in full (rest from reference TRBV28 and TRBJ1-1): DVKVTQSSRYLVKRTGEKVFLECVQDMDHENMFWYRQDPGLGLRLIYFSYDVKMKEKGDIPEGYSVSREKKERFSLILESASTNQTSMYLCASSAERILNTEAFFGQGTRLTVV.

The rearrangement uses TRBV5-6 and TRBJ2-1; 15 bases match TRBD2. V shed 3 bases and J 5 bases; nucleotides not matched to a gene: 12. This CDR3 is 19 amino acids long. Germline CDR1 and CDR2: SGHDT and YYEEEE. The CDR3 bases are TGTGCCAGCAGCTCGGGACTCGGACTAGCGGGAGGGCCGAACAATGAGCAGTTCTTC. Translation: CASSSGLGLAGGPNNEQFF.

In this sample, this clone turned up once. This chain links TRBV10-3 with TRBJ2-5, with 9 bases that match TRBD2. The end of the DNA aligns better with TRBJ2-7, so the J call may be wrong. This CDR3 has 13 residues. Germline values: CDR1 ENHRY, CDR2 SYGVKD. The CDR3 coding sequence is TGTGCCACCGGGACTAGCAGATATTACGAGCAGTACTTC. Translation gives CATGTSRYYEQYF.

The rearrangement links TRBV30 to TRBJ1-5; 8 bases fit TRBD1. The length of the CDR3 is 16 residues. The germline V gene encodes CDR1 GTSNPN and CDR2 SVGIG (reference sequence). V lost 2 bases and J lost 5; bases outside the gene matches: 11. This CDR3 is CAWSTNVRGRYQPQHF. CDR3 in DNA: TGTGCCTGGAGTACAAACGTCAGGGGGCGGTATCAGCCCCAGCATTTT.

V is TRBV7-3 and J is TRBJ1-3; D is unresolved. The CDR3 has 15 residues. The ends were cut back, 6 bases at V and 0 bases at J, with 12 bases in the middle. CDR1 SGHTA and CDR2 FQGTGA come from the germline V gene. The CDR3 protein is CASSLGSGSGNTIYF. The CDR3, as DNA: TGTGCCAGCAGTTTAGGGTCAGGCTCTGGAAACACCATATATTTT. The whole variable domain, remainder taken from reference TRBV7-3 and TRBJ1-3, is GAGVSQTPSNKVTEKGKYVELRCDPISGHTALYWYRQSLGQGPEFLIYFQGTGAADDSGLPNDRFFAVRPEGSVSTLKIQRTERGDSAVYLCASSLGSGSGNTIYFGEGSWLTVV.

The rearrangement uses TRBV7-9 and TRBJ1-5; D is uncertain. The CDR3 extends over 14 amino acids. CDR1 is SEHNR and CDR2 is FQNEAQ in the germline V gene (reference sequence). V shed 5 bases and J shed 1 base, with 9 bases lying between them. The CDR3 here is CASSLGPSNQPQHF. The DNA of the CDR3 is TGTGCCAGCAGCCTCGGTCCGAGCAATCAGCCCCAGCATTTT.

This rearrangement joins TRBV2 to TRBJ2-7; 8 bases fit TRBD1. Germline CDR1 reads SNHLY; CDR2 reads FYNNEI. After removal of 5 bases from V and 6 bases from J, the junction contained 9 bases not matched to a gene. The CDR3 has 14 amino acids. CDR3 protein: CASSRTGTPGEQYF. In nucleotides, the CDR3 is TGTGCCAGCAGTCGGACAGGGACTCCGGGCGAGCAGTACTTC.

The rearrangement links TRBV27 to TRBJ1-5; 11 nucleotides line up with TRBD1. In germline, CDR1 is MNHEY, CDR2 SMNVEV (reference sequence). Germline trimming cut 4 bases from V and 0 bases from J; bases unmatched to any gene: 2. This CDR3 has 16 residues. CDR3 DNA sequence: TGTGCCAGCAGTTGGGGACAGGGGGATAGCAATCAGCCCCAGCATTTT. Translation gives CASSWGQGDSNQPQHF.

The chain carries TRBV28 and TRBJ2-3, with 9 bases that match TRBD2. Per the germline V gene, CDR1 is MDHEN and CDR2 is SYDVKM. Trimming removed 7 bases from V and 3 bases from J; junction bases left unmatched: 8. The CDR3 is 15 residues long. For the CDR3, the DNA is TGTGCCAGCAACTTGGCGGGAGGGCCTACAGATACGCAGTATTTT. This encodes CASNLAGGPTDTQYF.

V is TRBV28 and J is TRBJ1-6; no reliable D call. Germline CDR1 and CDR2: MDHEN and SYDVKM. This CDR3 spans 13 amino acids. Deletions cut 9 bases from V and 9 bases from J, with 15 bases between. The CDR3 DNA follows: TGTGCCAGTACGTCATCGGTTATTTCACCCCTCCACTTT. Its protein is CASTSSVISPLHF.

The V call is TRBV5-1, the J call TRBJ2-2, with 13 bases matching TRBD2. From germline, CDR1 is SGHRS and CDR2 YFSETQ. The CDR3 contains 16 residues. V trimming: 4 bases; J trimming: 6 bases; junction bases outside the gene matches: 6. The CDR3 region has the DNA TGCGCCAGCAGCCCCCTTACTAGCGGGAGGGCCGGGGAGCTGTTTTTT. This translates into CASSPLTSGRAGELFF. Looking up the rest from reference TRBV5-1 and TRBJ2-2 gives the full variable domain: KAGVTQTPRYLIKTRGQQVTLSCSPISGHRSVSWYQQTPGQGLQFLFEYFSETQRNKGNFPGRFSGRQFSNSRSEMNVSTLELGDSALYLCASSPLTSGRAGELFFGEGSRLTVL.

V usage is TRBV5-4 and J usage is TRBJ2-7; TRBD1 aligns across 10 bases. Germline V gene sequence: CDR1 SGHNT, CDR2 YYREEE (reference sequence). The CDR3 is 15 residues long. The trim removed 0 bases at V and 2 bases at J, leaving 2 bases unmatched. In nucleotides, the CDR3 is TGTGCCAGCAGCTTGGGTGGACAGGGGGCCTACGAGCAGTACTTC. Its protein is CASSLGGQGAYEQYF.

The rearrangement joins TRBV5-4 to TRBJ2-5; TRBD1 aligns across 7 bases. Germline CDR1 SGHNT, CDR2 YYREEE (reference sequence). CDR3 size: 15 residues. The V segment lost 3 bases and the J segment 1 base; nucleotides outside the gene matches: 6. CDR3 nucleotides: TGTGCCAGCAGCTGGAAGACAGGGCCCCAAGAGACCCAGTACTTC. This encodes CASSWKTGPQETQYF.

The V and J genes are TRBV5-4 and TRBJ1-2; no clear D gene. V was pared by 2 bases and J by 4 bases, with 12 bases between. The CDR3 has 14 residues. Germline V gives CDR1 SGHNT, CDR2 YYREEE (reference sequence). The CDR3 DNA sequence: TGTGCCAGCAGCTTAGGCGGGGAACCCTATGGCTACACCTTC. Residues: CASSLGGEPYGYTF.

This chain connects TRBV7-8 to TRBJ2-1, with TRBD2 identical over 9 bases. CDR3 size: 18 residues. With 5 bases clipped from V and 7 bases from J, the junction kept 18 bases outside the gene matches. In germline, CDR1 is SGHVS, CDR2 FQNEAQ. This chain's CDR3 is CASSPDGRAGGPLNEQFF. For the CDR3, the DNA is TGTGCCAGCAGCCCCGATGGGCGCGCGGGAGGGCCATTGAATGAGCAGTTCTTC. Supplemented by reference TRBV7-8 and TRBJ2-1, the full variable domain reads GAGVSQSPRYKVAKRGQDVALRCDPISGHVSLFWYQQALGQGPEFLTYFQNEAQLDKSGLPSDRFFAERPEGSVSTLKIQRTQQEDSAVYLCASSPDGRAGGPLNEQFFGPGTRLTVL.

The chain carries TRBV5-1 and TRBJ2-2; tentatively, D is TRBD1 (5 bases). This CDR3 is 16 amino acids long. V lost 4 bases to trimming and J lost 0 bases, with 13 bases between them. Germline CDR1 reads SGHRS; CDR2 reads YFSETQ. This CDR3 reads CASSPRTSANTGELFF. The CDR3 DNA sequence: TGCGCCAGCAGCCCCCGGACAAGCGCGAACACCGGGGAGCTGTTTTTT.

The CDR3 loop reads CASSLDGRATYEQYF. CDR3 sequence (DNA): TGCGCCAGCAGCTTGGACGGGAGAGCAACCTACGAGCAGTACTTC. This chain joins TRBV5-1 and TRBJ2-7, with D perhaps TRBD2 (6 bases). Trimming took 0 bases from V and 2 from J, leaving 12 bases between them. Germline assignment: CDR1 SGHRS and CDR2 YFSETQ. CDR3 length: 15 amino acids.

This rearrangement joins TRBV7-3 to TRBJ2-1; TRBD1 matches 10 bases. There are 14 residues in the CDR3. The V and J ends lost 9 bases and 9 bases, in that order; junction bases with no gene match: 11. Germline V gene data show CDR1 as SGHTA and CDR2 as FQGTGA. The CDR3 sequence: CASQAGTGAFEQFF. The CDR3 DNA is TGTGCCAGTCAAGCCGGGACAGGGGCTTTTGAGCAGTTCTTC.

This sequence joins TRBV7-3 and TRBJ1-2, with D possibly TRBD1 on 6 matching bases. The germline V and J ends were trimmed by 2 bases and 0 bases, with 13 bases remaining between them. The V gene's germline CDR1 is SGHTA and CDR2 FQGTGA. The length of the CDR3 is 16 residues. The CDR3 nucleotides are TGTGCCAGCAGCTTAGAGGGGGGGTACGCTAACTATGGCTACACCTTC. This gives the protein CASSLEGGYANYGYTF.

The rearrangement links TRBV21-1 to TRBJ1-5; TRBD1 is the table's D call and was not checked against the DNA. TRBV21-1 is listed as a pseudogene. The CDR3 length is 16 residues. CDR3 sequence reads: CASSAYRVKCNQPQHF. CDR3 coding DNA: TGTGCCAGCAGCGCGTACAGGGTCAAGTGCAATCAGCCCCAGCATTTT.

This rearrangement joins TRBV25-1 to TRBJ2-3; 8 positions agree with TRBD1. Germline values: CDR1 MGHDK, CDR2 SYGVNS. This CDR3 has 16 amino acids. Trimming took 9 bases from V and 2 from J; bases not matched to a gene: 13. The CDR3 here is CASGVGQGALTDTQYF. The CDR3 bases are TGTGCCAGTGGGGTCGGACAGGGTGCGCTCACAGATACGCAGTATTTT.

This chain joins TRBV5-1 and TRBJ2-1; 7 positions match TRBD1. Trimming removed 4 bases from V and 4 bases from J; junction bases left unmatched: 11. The V gene's germline CDR1 is SGHRS and CDR2 YFSETQ. The CDR3 is 16 amino acids. The CDR3 reads CASSPLRDSFYNEQFF. The CDR3 DNA is TGCGCCAGCAGCCCCCTCAGGGACAGTTTTTACAATGAGCAGTTCTTC.

The chain uses TRBV5-4 and TRBJ2-2, with D possibly TRBD1 on 5 matching bases. CDR3 length: 16 residues. V was trimmed by 0 bases and J by 0 bases, leaving 9 bases between them. Germline V gene lookup returns CDR1 SGHNT and CDR2 YYREEE (reference sequence). CDR3 nucleotides: TGTGCCAGCAGCTTGGGGGGCACTGCGAACACCGGGGAGCTGTTTTTT. The encoded protein is CASSLGGTANTGELFF.

The V and J genes are TRBV5-4 and TRBJ2-2; 7 bases align to TRBD1. The V gene end was trimmed by 4 bases and the J gene end by 4 bases; junction bases not matched to a gene: 7. Looked up from germline, CDR1 is SGHNT and CDR2 is YYREEE (reference sequence). The CDR3 has 15 residues. CDR3: CASSIDREFTGELFF. DNA of the CDR3: TGTGCCAGCAGCATCGACAGGGAATTCACCGGGGAGCTGTTTTTT.

This clone was counted between two and nine times. The rearrangement uses TRBV18 and TRBJ1-5; 9 bases are shared with TRBD1. In germline, CDR1 is KGHSH, CDR2 LQKENI. The CDR3 length is 15 residues. V lost 2 bases, J lost 5 bases, and 4 bases stayed unmatched. The CDR3 loop is CASSPGTGSDQPQHF. CDR3 in DNA: TGTGCCAGCTCACCAGGGACAGGGTCAGATCAGCCCCAGCATTTT.